Given below is one T cell receptor beta chain in context. Its antigen is unknown. No clone much larger than this one lies a single base away; base qualities are absent. This record belongs to a study of T cells after posttransplantation cyclophosphamide (dated by TCRdb to about 2016). Looking at the study overall: The study tracked T cell repertoire reconstitution by TRB sequencing after myeloablative bone marrow transplantation using posttransplantation cyclophosphamide as GVHD prophylaxis. Antigen receptor sequencing covered samples from approximately 38 PTCy-treated patients and around 16 of their related bone marrow donors. Blood from all 35 or so PTCy patients who had 1-year posttransplant specimens underwent TRB sequencing. In 3 patients, TRB sequencing was also performed on up to roughly 3 more blood samples taken 2 to 5.2 years after transplant, and in several patients, pretransplant blood was also TRB-sequenced. Because TRA and TRB clonality correlated tightly in fewer than ten samples, later TCR analyses were limited to TRB. Public TRB sequences were queried against a database of over 3,000 sequences associated with responses to pathogens, tumor antigens, self-antigens and alloantigens. Results the study describes overall, beyond this receptor: The TRB repertoires of T cells infiltrating skin or GI tract showed only limited overlap with the TRB repertoires of T cells in blood. Donor-recipient similarity was low at 1-2 months but increased during the first year, and donor CD8+ memory clones often dominated later blood repertoires. Across more than 35 patients, recipient CMV seropositivity and CMV reactivation were highly associated with TRB clonality; PTCy diversity was similar to CNI/methotrexate controls.

Genomic DNA was used for TRB sequencing, which was performed with the immunoSEQ assay at survey resolution or with the hsTCRB kit. The original methods were these. The immunoSEQ software handled initial read processing, and the LymphoSeq R package was used for repertoire analyses. Clonality was calculated as 1 minus normalized Shannon entropy, and the Gini coefficient was also calculated for each TRB dataset. Phenotypes of unsorted samples were inferred by mapping TRB sequences from sorted subsets of the recipient or donor onto unsorted samples of the same recipient. TCRdb holds this immuneACCESS table with in-frame rearrangements only. Some clones are missing; in checked studies, unresolved V genes explain under half, and the rest has no known cause. D and trimming were read from the DNA, whereas the V and J calls and clone size are those reported in that table. In all, the sample holds about 15,000 clones, and roughly four fifths of those were seen once. The biggest ten clones account for approximately 1.2% of the sample.

The germline V gene yields SGHNT for CDR1 and YENEEA for CDR2. The germline V end is reduced by 1 base and the J end by 5 bases; junction bases left unmatched: 6. The cysteine opens and the phenylalanine closes a CDR3 of 16 amino acids. The kept DNA is CDR3 alone, 48 bases in frame from the first base. Related bone marrow donors provided peripheral blood samples on the day of marrow donation. Mononuclear cells from peripheral blood and bone marrow were separated by Ficoll-Hypaque density centrifugation and then cryopreserved. CD4+ and CD8+ T cells, including naive and memory subsets, were sorted by FACS on a FACSAria II.

The sequence was collected from a man between 45 and 60 years old. The sequencing sample was made of memory CD4+ T cells sorted from PBMCs. The receptor chain draws on TRBV11-3 and TRBJ2-3, with 10 junctional bases fitting TRBD2. At the DNA level, the sequence is TGTGCCAGCAGCTTAGGGAGCGGGGGGGGAGAAGATACGCAGTATTTT. Its protein is CASSLGSGGGEDTQYF.